This is a list of T cell receptor beta chains from one sample in a study of cytomegalovirus exposure and HLA in healthy donors. Measured with immunoSEQ multiplex PCR; TCRdb has only the in-frame clones, and not every one. The sample holds 100,000 or so clones; 80% are singletons and the top ten take around 7%. Source material: PBMCs. Receptors originate from a man aged 25 to 40 in good health and CMV-seronegative. Each CDR3 is given with its conserved first and last residue. The D gene is left open where the match is weak. Not all rows give a size; the values are once, few, many and, for expanded clones, a class.

V gene	J gene	clone size	D gene	CDR3 DNA	CDR3 protein
TRBV2	TRBJ2-2	few	-	TGTGCCAGCAGCAAGGCAGGGGCGGACACCGGGGAGCTGTTTTTT	CASSKAGADTGELFF
TRBV30	TRBJ2-4	-	TRBD2	TGTGCCTGGAGTCTGGTAGCGGGGGGCAGTGCCAAAAACATTCAGTACTTC	CAWSLVAGGSAKNIQYF
TRBV6-1	TRBJ2-7	few	TRBD2	TGTGCCAGCAGTGCATTAGCGGGGACCTCCTACGAGCAGTACTTC	CASSALAGTSYEQYF
TRBV5-5	TRBJ1-2	-	-	TGTGCCAGCAGCTGGGAGGGGAGCCCCTACTATGGCTACACCTTC	CASSWEGSPYYGYTF
TRBV29-1	TRBJ2-1	-	TRBD2	TGCAGCGTTGCGGGACTAGCGATTTACAATGAGCAGTTCTTC	CSVAGLAIYNEQFF
TRBV6-1	TRBJ2-4	-	-	TGTGCCAGCAGTGACCGGTCAGGGATGGACATTCAGTACTTC	CASSDRSGMDIQYF
TRBV7-2	TRBJ1-5	-	-	TGTGCCAGCAGCTTAGAGCTTTATCAGCCCCAGCATTTT	CASSLELYQPQHF
TRBV6-1	TRBJ2-3	-	TRBD1	TGTGCCAGCACCTCCGGGACAGGGGGCGGAGATACGCAGTATTTT	CASTSGTGGGDTQYF
TRBV4-1	TRBJ2-5	few	TRBD1	TGCGCCAGCAGCCAAGAGTCCTGGACAGGTCCGTTAGTACAACGAGAGACCCAGTACTTC	CASSQESWTGPLVQRETQYF
TRBV28	TRBJ2-1	-	TRBD1	TGTGCCAGCAGTTTGCTACAGGGGGCGCAAGGGAATGAGCAGTTCTTC	CASSLLQGAQGNEQFF
TRBV27	TRBJ2-3	-	-	TGTGCCAGCAGTTTCTTCCTCGGGGAAGATACGCAGTATTTT	CASSFFLGEDTQYF
TRBV27	TRBJ2-7	once	TRBD1	TGTGCCGGCAGCCCTGACAGGGTAAGGTTCGAGCAGTACTTC	CAGSPDRVRFEQYF
TRBV14	TRBJ1-1	-	TRBD1	TGTGCCAGCAGCCAAGTGGTCGGGACAGCGGTGAACACTGAAGCTTTCTTT	CASSQVVGTAVNTEAFF
TRBV5-5	TRBJ2-3	-	-	TGTGCCAGCAGCTTCGGGACAACGTACACAGATACGCAGTATTTT	CASSFGTTYTDTQYF
TRBV5-6	TRBJ2-7	-	TRBD2	TGTGCCAGCAGCTTGTTAGCTGTCCACGGGACTAGCGGGAGTTGGCAGTACTTC	CASSLLAVHGTSGSWQYF
TRBV25-1	TRBJ2-1	-	-	TGTGCCAGCAGTGAGAGGAACAATGAGCAGTTCTTC	CASSERNNEQFF
TRBV6-1	TRBJ2-7	-	-	TGTGCCATCACCTACGAGGATATTTCCTCCTACGAGCAGTACTTC	CAITYEDISSYEQYF
TRBV19	TRBJ2-1	-	-	TGTGCCAGTAGTTCAGGGGCCAGACGGATGAGCTCCTACAATGAGCAGTTCTTC	CASSSGARRMSSYNEQFF
TRBV7-9	TRBJ2-7	-	TRBD1	TGTGCCAGCAGCACCGGACAGGGAAGAGGGGAGCAGTACTTC	CASSTGQGRGEQYF
TRBV11-3	TRBJ1-1	-	-	TGTGCCAGCAGCTTGGACAGGAACACTGAAGCTTTCTTT	CASSLDRNTEAFF
TRBV6-1	TRBJ1-5	-	-	TGTGCCAGCACTAGGGGGGGGGCGCATCAGCCCCAGCATTTT	CASTRGGAHQPQHF
TRBV30	TRBJ1-1	-	TRBD1	TGTGCCTGGACCCACAGGGGCACTGAAGCTTTCTTT	CAWTHRGTEAFF
TRBV9	TRBJ2-1	-	TRBD2	TGTGCCAGCAGCGTAGGCGGGGGGGCCAACAATGAGCAGTTCTTC	CASSVGGGANNEQFF
TRBV11-2	TRBJ2-7	-	TRBD1	TGTGCCAGCAGCTTGGGACAGGGAAGGTCCTACGAGCAGTACTTC	CASSLGQGRSYEQYF
TRBV7-9	TRBJ2-5	-	TRBD2	TGTGCCAGCAGCCCTCAGCGGGGGGCCCGGAAAGAGACCCAGTACTTC	CASSPQRGARKETQYF
TRBV6-6	TRBJ2-3	-	TRBD1	TGTGCCAGCAGTTACGGGACAGGGACGGCAGATACGCAGTATTTT	CASSYGTGTADTQYF
TRBV10-3	TRBJ2-3	-	TRBD1	TGTGCCACCCGGACAGGGGATTTAGATACGCAGTATTTT	CATRTGDLDTQYF
TRBV19	TRBJ2-3	few	-	TGTGCCAGTAGCACGCGCGATACGCAGTATTTT	CASSTRDTQYF
TRBV7-3	TRBJ2-7	-	TRBD1	TGTGCCAGCAGCTTAACGAGCGACAGGGGCTACGAGCAGTACTTC	CASSLTSDRGYEQYF
TRBV5-4	TRBJ2-7	-	-	TGTGCCAGCAGGGGGGGACTCGGAGGCGAGCAGTACTTC	CASRGGLGGEQYF
TRBV4-2	TRBJ2-7	-	TRBD1	TGTGCCAGCAGCCAGGGGGGACAGGGTCAGTACGAGCAGTACTTC	CASSQGGQGQYEQYF
TRBV5-1	TRBJ1-1	-	-	TGCGCCAGCAGCTCTGGTGGGGCTATGAACACTGAAGCTTTCTTT	CASSSGGAMNTEAFF
TRBV7-2	TRBJ2-3	-	TRBD2	TGTGCCAGCAGCCCGAGGGGCGGGCTAGCGGGAGATTGGACAGATACGCAGTATTTT	CASSPRGGLAGDWTDTQYF
TRBV7-2	TRBJ1-1	few	-	TGTGCCAGCAGCTTACAGATGAACACTGAAGCTTTCTTT	CASSLQMNTEAFF
TRBV10-3	TRBJ2-2	few	-	TGTGCCATCCCGGGACTCGGGGTGAACACCGGGGAGCTGTTTTTT	CAIPGLGVNTGELFF
TRBV4-3	TRBJ1-2	once	TRBD1	TGCGCCAGCAGCGAAGGACAGGGGGCTGCATATGGCTACACCTTC	CASSEGQGAAYGYTF
TRBV5-1	TRBJ2-7	-	TRBD2	TGCGCCAGCAGCTATACGGGGAGGGCCCCCTACGAGCAGTACTTC	CASSYTGRAPYEQYF
TRBV5-1	TRBJ2-5	-	TRBD1	TGCGCCAGCAGCTTCCAAAAAAGGACAGGCATGGAGACCCAGTACTTC	CASSFQKRTGMETQYF
TRBV6-5	TRBJ2-6	-	-	TGTGCCAGCAGCCAGGCATTTTCTGGGGCCAACGTCCTGACTTTC	CASSQAFSGANVLTF
TRBV6-7	TRBJ2-1	-	TRBD2	TGTGCCAGCAGTTACCCTAGCGGGAGGGTAAATGAGCAGTTCTTC	CASSYPSGRVNEQFF
TRBV7-6	TRBJ2-7	few	TRBD1	TGTGCCAGCAGCACCAACAGGGGGAGGTCGGGCGAGCAGTACTTC	CASSTNRGRSGEQYF
TRBV19	TRBJ2-7	-	-	TGTGCCAGTAGTCTTCTATCGTTTTCCTACGAGCAGTACTTC	CASSLLSFSYEQYF
TRBV6-5	TRBJ1-1	-	-	TGTGCCAGCAGTTACGACATATTGAACACTGAAGCTTTCTTT	CASSYDILNTEAFF
TRBV28	TRBJ2-5	-	TRBD1	TGTGCCAGCAGCCCGACTTTACAGGGGGTTGAAGAGACCCAGTACTTC	CASSPTLQGVEETQYF
TRBV6-1	TRBJ1-1	few	TRBD1	TGTGCCAGCAGGAGGACAGGGGAACGCGCTGAAGCTTTCTTT	CASRRTGERAEAFF
TRBV4-3	TRBJ1-6	-	TRBD1	TGCGCCAGCAGCCACGGGACAGGGGGGGACTCCTATAATTCACCCCTCCACTTT	CASSHGTGGDSYNSPLHF
TRBV5-8	TRBJ2-7	-	-	TGTGCCAGCAGCTTGGATGGAGGTTTAGGCTACGAGCAGTACTTC	CASSLDGGLGYEQYF
TRBV6-1	TRBJ1-5	-	-	TGTGCCAGCACCAAGACAGAGGAACAGCCCCAGCATTTT	CASTKTEEQPQHF
TRBV11-2	TRBJ1-1	few	-	TGTGCCAGCAGCCCTTCCGGGCAGGGCTGGGGCGCTGAAGCTTTCTTT	CASSPSGQGWGAEAFF
TRBV6-1	TRBJ1-6	-	TRBD1	TGTGCCAGCACTATAGACAGGGCATATTCACCCCTCCACTTT	CASTIDRAYSPLHF
TRBV11-2	TRBJ1-1	-	-	TGTGCCAGCAGCTTAGACGTCTCGGCTGAAGCTTTCTTT	CASSLDVSAEAFF
TRBV30	TRBJ2-7	-	TRBD1	TGTGCCTGGAGCCCACCTCCCGGGACAGGGTACGAGCAGTACTTC	CAWSPPPGTGYEQYF